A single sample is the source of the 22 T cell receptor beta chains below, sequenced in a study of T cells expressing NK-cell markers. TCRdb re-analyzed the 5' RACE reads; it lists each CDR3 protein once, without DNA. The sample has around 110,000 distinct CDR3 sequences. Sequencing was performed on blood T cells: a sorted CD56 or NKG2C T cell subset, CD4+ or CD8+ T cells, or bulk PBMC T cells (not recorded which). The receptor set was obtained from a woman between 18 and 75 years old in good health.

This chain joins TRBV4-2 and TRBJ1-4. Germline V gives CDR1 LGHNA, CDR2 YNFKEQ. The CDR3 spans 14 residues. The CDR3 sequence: CASSQEYVNEKLFF.

The CDR3 sequence: CASSYRDSYNEQFF. The chain has TRBV19 and TRBJ2-1; the D call of TRBD1 rests on TCRdb alone, since no DNA is present to check it. The length of the CDR3 is 14 residues. Germline V lookup: CDR1 LNHDA, CDR2 SQIVND (reference sequence).

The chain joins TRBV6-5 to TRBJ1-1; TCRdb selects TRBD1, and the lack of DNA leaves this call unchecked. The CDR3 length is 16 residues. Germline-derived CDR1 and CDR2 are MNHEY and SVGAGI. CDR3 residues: CASSYPWTEGNTEAFF.

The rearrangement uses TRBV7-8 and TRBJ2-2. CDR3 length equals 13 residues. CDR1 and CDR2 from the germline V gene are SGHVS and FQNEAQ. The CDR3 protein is CASSSGVTGELFF.

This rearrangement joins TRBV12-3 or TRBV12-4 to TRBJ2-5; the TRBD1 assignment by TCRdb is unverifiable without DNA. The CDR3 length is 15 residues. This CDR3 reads CASSLWGARRETQYF.

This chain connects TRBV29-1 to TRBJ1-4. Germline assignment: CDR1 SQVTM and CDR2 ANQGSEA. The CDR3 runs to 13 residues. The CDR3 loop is CSVVGENGEKLFF. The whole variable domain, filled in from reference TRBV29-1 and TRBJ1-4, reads SAVISQKPSRDICQRGTSLTIQCQVDSQVTMMFWYRQQPGQSLTLIATANQGSEATYESGFVIDKFPISRPNLTFSTLTVSNMSPEDSSIYLCSVVGENGEKLFFGSGTQLSVL.

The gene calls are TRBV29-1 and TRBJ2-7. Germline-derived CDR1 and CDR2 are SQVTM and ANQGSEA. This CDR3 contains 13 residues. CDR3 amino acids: CSVESGGSYEQYF.

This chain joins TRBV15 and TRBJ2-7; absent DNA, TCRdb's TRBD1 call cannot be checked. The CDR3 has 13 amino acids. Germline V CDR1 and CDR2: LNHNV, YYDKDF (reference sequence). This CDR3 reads CATSPGESYEQYF.

CDR3 protein: CASSEPRDFPSSYNEQFF. The chain is built from TRBV7-8 and TRBJ2-1; with no DNA, the TCRdb D assignment of TRBD2 cannot be verified. The CDR3 runs 18 residues. Germline V gene sequence: CDR1 SGHVS, CDR2 FQNEAQ.

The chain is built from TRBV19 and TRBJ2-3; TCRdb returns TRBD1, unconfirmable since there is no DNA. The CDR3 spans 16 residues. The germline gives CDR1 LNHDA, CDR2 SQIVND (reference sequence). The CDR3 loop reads CASSIALAPGTDTQYF.

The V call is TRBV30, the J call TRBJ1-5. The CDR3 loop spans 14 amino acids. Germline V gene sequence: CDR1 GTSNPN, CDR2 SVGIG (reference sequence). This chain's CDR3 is CAWSARGSNQPQHF.

CDR3 sequence: CASSPGGVYNEQFF. The V and J genes are TRBV6-1 and TRBJ2-1; TCRdb proposes TRBD1, but this gene call is untestable without DNA. The CDR3 has 14 residues. Germline V gene lookup returns CDR1 MNHNS and CDR2 SASEGT.

The CDR3 region is CASSRDFISYNEQFF. The V gene is TRBV12-3 or TRBV12-4, the J gene TRBJ2-1; TCRdb proposes TRBD2, but this gene call is untestable without DNA. The CDR3 loop spans 15 amino acids.

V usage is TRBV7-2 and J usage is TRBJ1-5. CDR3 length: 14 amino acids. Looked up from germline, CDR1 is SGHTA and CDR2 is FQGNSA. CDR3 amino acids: CASSGDGTSQPQHF.

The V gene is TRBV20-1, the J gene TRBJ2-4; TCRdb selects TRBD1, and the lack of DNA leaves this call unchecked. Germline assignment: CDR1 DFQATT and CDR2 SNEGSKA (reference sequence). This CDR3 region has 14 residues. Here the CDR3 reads CSARVVQGTDIQYF.

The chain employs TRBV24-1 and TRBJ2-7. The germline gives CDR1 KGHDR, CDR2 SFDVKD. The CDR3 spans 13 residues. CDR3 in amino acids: CATSDWTSYEQYF.

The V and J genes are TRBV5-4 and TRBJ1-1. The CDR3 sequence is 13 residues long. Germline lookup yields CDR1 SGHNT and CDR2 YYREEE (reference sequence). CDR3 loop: CASSGGPPDGAFF.

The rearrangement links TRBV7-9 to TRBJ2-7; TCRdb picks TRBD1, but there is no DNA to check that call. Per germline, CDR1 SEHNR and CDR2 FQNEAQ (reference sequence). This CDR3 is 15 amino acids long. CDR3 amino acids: CASSPRDAAAYEQYF. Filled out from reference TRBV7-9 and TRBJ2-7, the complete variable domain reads DTGVSQNPRHKITKRGQNVTFRCDPISEHNRLYWYRQTLGQGPEFLTYFQNEAQLEKSRLLSDRFSAERPKGSFSTLEIQRTEQGDSAMYLCASSPRDAAAYEQYFGPGTRLTVT.

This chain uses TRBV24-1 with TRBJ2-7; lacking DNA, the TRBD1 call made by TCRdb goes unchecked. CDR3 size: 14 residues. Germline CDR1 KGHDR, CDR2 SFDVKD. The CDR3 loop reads CATSRGSTAYEQYF.

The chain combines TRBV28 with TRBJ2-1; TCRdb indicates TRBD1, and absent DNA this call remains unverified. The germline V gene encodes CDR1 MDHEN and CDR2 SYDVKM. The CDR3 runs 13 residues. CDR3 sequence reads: CASTRDKNNEQFF.

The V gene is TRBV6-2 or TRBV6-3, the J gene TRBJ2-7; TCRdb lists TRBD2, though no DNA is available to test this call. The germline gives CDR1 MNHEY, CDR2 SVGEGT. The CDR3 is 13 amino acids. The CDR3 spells CAAGDFSSYEQYF.

CDR3 loop: CASSITAGGTDTQYF. The rearrangement links TRBV19 to TRBJ2-3; TCRdb designates TRBD2, a call that cannot be tested without DNA. This CDR3 is built from 15 residues. Looked up from germline, CDR1 is LNHDA and CDR2 is SQIVND (reference sequence).